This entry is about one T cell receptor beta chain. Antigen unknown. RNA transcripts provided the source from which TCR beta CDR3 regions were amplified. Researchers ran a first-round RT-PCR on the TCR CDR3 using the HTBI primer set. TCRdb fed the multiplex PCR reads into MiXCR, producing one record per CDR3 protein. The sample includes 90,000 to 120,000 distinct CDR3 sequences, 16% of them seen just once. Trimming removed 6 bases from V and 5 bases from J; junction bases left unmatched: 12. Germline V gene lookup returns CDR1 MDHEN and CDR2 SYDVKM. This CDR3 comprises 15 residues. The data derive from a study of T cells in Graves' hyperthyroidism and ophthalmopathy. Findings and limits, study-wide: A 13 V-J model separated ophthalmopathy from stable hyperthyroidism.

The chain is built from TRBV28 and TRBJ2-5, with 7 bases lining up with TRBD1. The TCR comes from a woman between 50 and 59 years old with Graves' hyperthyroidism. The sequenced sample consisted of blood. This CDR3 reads CASSRDREAAETQYF. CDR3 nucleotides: TGTGCCAGCAGCCGAGACAGGGAAGCTGCGGAGACCCAGTACTTC.